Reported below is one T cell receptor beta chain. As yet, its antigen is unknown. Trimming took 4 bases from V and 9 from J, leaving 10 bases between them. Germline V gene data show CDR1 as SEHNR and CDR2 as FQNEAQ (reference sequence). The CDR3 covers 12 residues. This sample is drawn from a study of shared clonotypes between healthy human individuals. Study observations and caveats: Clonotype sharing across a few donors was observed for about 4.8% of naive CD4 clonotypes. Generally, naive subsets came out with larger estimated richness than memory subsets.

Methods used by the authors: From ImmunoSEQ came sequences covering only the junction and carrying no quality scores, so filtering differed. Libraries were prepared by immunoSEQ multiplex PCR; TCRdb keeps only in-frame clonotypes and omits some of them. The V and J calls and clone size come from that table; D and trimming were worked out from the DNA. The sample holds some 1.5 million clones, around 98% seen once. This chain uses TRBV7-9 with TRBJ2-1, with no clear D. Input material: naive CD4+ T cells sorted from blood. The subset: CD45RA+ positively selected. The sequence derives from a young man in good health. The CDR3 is CASSSSPGEQFF. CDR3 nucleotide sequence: TGTGCCAGCAGCTCCTCCCCCGGTGAGCAGTTCTTC.